Detailed here is one T cell receptor (beta chain). The antigen is unknown. This sample stems from a study of blood T cell dynamics during melanoma immunotherapy. Background on the study: Standard first-line treatment here was pembrolizumab or nivolumab plus ipilimumab in metastatic melanoma. Study results and limitations: PBMC repertoires of eventual disease-control patients split at W3 into clonality or diversity gains.

Trimming removed 6 bases from V and 0 bases from J, with 18 bases in between. CDR3 length: 16 residues. CDR1 MNHEY and CDR2 SMNVEV come from the germline V gene (reference sequence). Sample time point: week 3, after first cycle of checkpoint inhibitor. At 12 weeks after first infusion, RECIST 1.1 defined response for most patients. Patients had no prior systemic cancer treatment, immunosuppressants or other active cancers. TCRdb's table, derived via immunoSEQ multiplex PCR, lists solely in-frame clones and lacks some. Of around 6,400 clones listed, approximately 85% are singletons. This chain links TRBV27 with TRBJ2-7; a weak D match, TRBD2 (6 bases). The TCR was taken from a human donor with melanoma. Here the sequenced sample was blood, taken from a patient treated with checkpoint blockade. CDR3 DNA sequence: TGTGCCAGCAGGCCTTTCGGAGGGGCGGACTCCTACGAGCAGTACTTC. Amino acids: CASRPFGGADSYEQYF.